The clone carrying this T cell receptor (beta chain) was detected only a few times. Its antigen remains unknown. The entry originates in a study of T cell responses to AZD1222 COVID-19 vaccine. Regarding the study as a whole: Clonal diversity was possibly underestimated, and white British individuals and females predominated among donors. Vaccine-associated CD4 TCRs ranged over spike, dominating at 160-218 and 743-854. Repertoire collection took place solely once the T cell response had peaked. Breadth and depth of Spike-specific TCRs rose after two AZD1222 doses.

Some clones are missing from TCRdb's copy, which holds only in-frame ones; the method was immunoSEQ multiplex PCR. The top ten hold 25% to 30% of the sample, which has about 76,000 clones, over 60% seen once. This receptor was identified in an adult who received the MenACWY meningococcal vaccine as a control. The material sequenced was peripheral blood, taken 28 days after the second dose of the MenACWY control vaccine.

The CDR3 nucleotides are TGTGCCAGCAGCGTCCGCCCCTACGAGCAGTACTTC. Its translation: CASSVRPYEQYF. The chain is built from TRBV7-8 and TRBJ2-7; D unresolved. Germline CDR1 reads SGHVS; CDR2 reads FQNEAQ. CDR3 length: 12 amino acids. V was cut by 5 bases and J by 2 bases, with 7 bases left in between.